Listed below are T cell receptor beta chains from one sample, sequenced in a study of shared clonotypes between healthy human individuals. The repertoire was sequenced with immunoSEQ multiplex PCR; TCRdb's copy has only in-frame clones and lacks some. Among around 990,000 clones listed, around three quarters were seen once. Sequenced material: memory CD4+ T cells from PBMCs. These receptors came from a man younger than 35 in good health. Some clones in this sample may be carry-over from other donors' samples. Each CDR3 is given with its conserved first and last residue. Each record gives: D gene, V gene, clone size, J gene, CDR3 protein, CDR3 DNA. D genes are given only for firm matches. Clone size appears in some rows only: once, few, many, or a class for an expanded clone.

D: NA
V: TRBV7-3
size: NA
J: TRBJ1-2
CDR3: CASSPSGANYGYTF
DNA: TGTGCCAGCAGCCCTTCGGGAGCTAACTATGGCTACACCTTC

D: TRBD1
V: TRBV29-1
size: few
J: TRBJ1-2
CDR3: CSALDGTGVGYTF
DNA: TGCAGCGCACTGGACGGGACAGGGGTTGGCTACACCTTC

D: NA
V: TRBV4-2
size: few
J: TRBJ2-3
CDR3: CASSHRGMGKDTQYF
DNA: TGTGCCAGCAGCCACCGCGGGATGGGCAAGGATACGCAGTATTTT

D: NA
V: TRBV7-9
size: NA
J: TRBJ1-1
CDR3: CASSLLDSLNTEAFF
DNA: TGTGCCAGCAGCCTATTGGACAGCCTGAACACTGAAGCTTTCTTT

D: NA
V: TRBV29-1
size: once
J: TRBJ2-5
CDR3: CSVAPGETQYF
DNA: TGCAGCGTAGCACCCGGGGAGACCCAGTACTTC

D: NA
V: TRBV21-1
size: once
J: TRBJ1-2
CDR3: CASSCSGTQYGYTF
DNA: TGTGCCAGCAGCTGTTCCGGGACACAGTATGGCTACACCTTC

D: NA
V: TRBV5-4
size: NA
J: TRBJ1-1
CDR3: CASSLDLGNTEAFF
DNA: TGTGCCAGCAGCTTGGACTTAGGGAACACTGAAGCTTTCTTT

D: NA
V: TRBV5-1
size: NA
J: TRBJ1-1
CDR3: CASSSTGGSAEAFF
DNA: TGCGCCAGCAGCTCTACCGGGGGTAGCGCTGAAGCTTTCTTT

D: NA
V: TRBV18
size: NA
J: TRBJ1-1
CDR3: CASSPPSAGNTEAFF
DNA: TGTGCCAGCTCACCACCGTCGGCCGGGAACACTGAAGCTTTCTTT

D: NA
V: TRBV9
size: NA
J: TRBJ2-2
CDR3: CASSVESYTGELFF
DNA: TGTGCCAGCAGCGTAGAATCCTACACCGGGGAGCTGTTTTTT